The following is a T cell receptor (beta chain) sequence with its context. Method: immunoSEQ multiplex PCR; TCRdb's copy keeps in-frame clones and lacks some. The data hold about 220,000 clones, with around four fifths observed a single time. CDR1 MNHEY and CDR2 SVGAGI come from the germline V gene. This CDR3 spans 16 amino acids. Between the trimmed V and J ends, which lost 0 bases and 0 bases, there was a span of 11 bases. This entry is derived from a study of blood T cell repertoires in COVID-19. This receptor was obtained from a man younger than 40 with active or convalescent COVID-19. J is TRBJ1-2 and V is TRBV6-5; D not resolved. Specimen: peripheral blood. CDR3 nucleotide sequence: TGTGCCAGCAGTTACTCCCCGGGAACTCCTAACTATGGCTACACCTTC. The encoded protein is CASSYSPGTPNYGYTF.